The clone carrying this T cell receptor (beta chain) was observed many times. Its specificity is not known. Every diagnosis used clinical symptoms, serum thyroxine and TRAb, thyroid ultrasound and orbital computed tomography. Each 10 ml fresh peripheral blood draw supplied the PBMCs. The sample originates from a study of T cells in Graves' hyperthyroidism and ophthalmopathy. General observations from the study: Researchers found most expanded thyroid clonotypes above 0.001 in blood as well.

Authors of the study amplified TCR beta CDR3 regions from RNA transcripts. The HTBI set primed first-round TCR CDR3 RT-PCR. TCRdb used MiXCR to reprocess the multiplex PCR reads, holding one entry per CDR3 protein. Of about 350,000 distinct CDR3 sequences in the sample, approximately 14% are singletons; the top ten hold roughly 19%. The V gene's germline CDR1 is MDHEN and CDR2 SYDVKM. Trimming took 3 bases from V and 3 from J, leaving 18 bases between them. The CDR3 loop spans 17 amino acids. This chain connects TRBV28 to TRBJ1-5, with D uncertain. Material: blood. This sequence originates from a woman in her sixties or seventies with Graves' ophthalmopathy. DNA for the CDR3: TGTGCCAGCAGTTTGGCAGGAACTTATAGTATCAATCAGCCCCAGCATTTT. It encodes CASSLAGTYSINQPQHF.